Below, 27 T cell receptor beta chains from the same sample are listed, as sequenced in a study of identical twins. TCRdb redid the calling of the 5' RACE reads with MiXCR, one entry per CDR3 protein. Found here are roughly 700,000 distinct CDR3 sequences, roughly 8% of them singletons; the top ten hold 0.98%. These data are also associated with another study on yellow fever vaccine responses in identical twins.

The specimen sequenced was PBMCs. These TCRs come from a woman younger than 30 in good health.

This clonotype appeared many times. This CDR3 reads CASSLPGTGGFQPQHF. For the CDR3, the DNA is TGTGCCAGCAGTTTACCCGGGACAGGGGGATTCCAGCCCCAGCATTTT. The chain recombines TRBV6-5 with TRBJ1-5; TRBD1 matches at 11 bases. Germline V gene data show CDR1 as MNHEY and CDR2 as SVGAGI. V lost 4 bases and J lost 7; bases outside the gene matches: 9. CDR3 length equals 16 residues.

In its sample, this clonotype was seen a few times. The V call is TRBV20-1, the J call TRBJ2-2; 8 bases are a match to TRBD1. Per germline, CDR1 DFQATT and CDR2 SNEGSKA (reference sequence). This CDR3 comprises 17 residues. V lost 6 bases and J lost 3; bases outside the gene matches: 15. In DNA, the CDR3 is TGCAGTGCCCACCGGGACAGGTTCTTTGGGGACACCGGGGAGCTGTTTTTT. Translated: CSAHRDRFFGDTGELFF.

CDR3: CASSLIAFF. For the CDR3, the DNA is TGTGCCAGCAGCCTTATAGCTTTCTTT. The chain is built from TRBV12-3 or TRBV12-4 and TRBJ1-1; D call uncertain. CDR3 length equals 9 residues. Trimming pared 6 bases from V and 10 bases from J, leaving 6 bases between.

This clonotype was counted ten times or more. The chain is built from TRBV6-2 or TRBV6-3 and TRBJ1-1, with 8 bases identical to TRBD1. This CDR3 comprises 14 residues. Looked up from germline, CDR1 is MNHEY and CDR2 is SVGEGT. V was pared by 5 bases and J by 5 bases, with 7 bases of the junction left unmatched. CDR3 protein: CASSDRTGHTEAFF. DNA of the CDR3: TGTGCCAGCAGTGACCGGACAGGGCATACTGAAGCTTTCTTT.

This clonotype was observed many times. The J gene is TRBJ2-7, the V gene TRBV27; perhaps TRBD2 as D (6 bases). Trimming took 1 base from V and 2 from J, leaving 12 bases between them. The germline V gene encodes CDR1 MNHEY and CDR2 SMNVEV (reference sequence). There are 15 residues in the CDR3. The CDR3, as DNA: TGTGCCAGCAGTTTATTTCTCGGGAGAACCTACGAGCAGTACTTC. Its protein is CASSLFLGRTYEQYF.

The chain recombines TRBV9 with TRBJ1-2, with D uncertain. V lost 2 bases, J lost 4 bases, and 12 bases lay in between. Germline V lookup: CDR1 SGDLS, CDR2 YYNGEE. The CDR3 is made up of 14 amino acids. The CDR3 is CASSVTSEPYGYTF. CDR3 nucleotides: TGTGCCAGCAGCGTTACGTCAGAACCCTATGGCTACACCTTC.

This chain joins TRBV6-2 or TRBV6-3 and TRBJ2-1, with D possibly TRBD2 on 5 matching bases. Germline assignment: CDR1 MNHEY and CDR2 SVGEGT. V was shortened by 4 bases and J by 5 bases, with 12 bases between the two germline ends. CDR3 length: 14 amino acids. CDR3: CASSWSAGNNEQFF. For the CDR3, the DNA is TGTGCCAGCAGTTGGTCGGCGGGCAACAATGAGCAGTTCTTC.

Many counts were recorded for this clonotype. This sequence joins TRBV11-2 and TRBJ2-7; TRBD1 agrees at 8 bases. Germline assignment: CDR1 SGHAT and CDR2 FQNNGV. The CDR3 loop spans 14 amino acids. V lost 4 bases and J lost 4; bases outside the gene matches: 6. CDR3: CASSYNGQGYEQYF. The DNA for the CDR3 is TGTGCCAGCAGCTATAATGGACAGGGTTACGAGCAGTACTTC.

This clonotype was picked up a small number of times. The chain uses TRBV4-2 and TRBJ2-7; possible D gene TRBD2, 5 bases. The length of the CDR3 is 17 residues. The V end was cut by 4 bases, the J end by 3 bases, with 22 bases between. CDR1 and CDR2 from the germline V gene are LGHNA and YNFKEQ. In DNA form, the CDR3 reads TGTGCCAGCAGCCTGCCTTCGTCCGAGGGCGCAATCTACGAGCAGTACTTC. This codes for CASSLPSSEGAIYEQYF.

This clonotype was counted at least ten times. The chain has TRBV7-9 and TRBJ2-1; 9 positions agree with TRBD2. Germline V gene lookup returns CDR1 SEHNR and CDR2 FQNEAQ (reference sequence). The length of the CDR3 is 16 residues. V shed 2 bases, J shed 6 bases, and the junction held 8 bases outside the gene matches. In DNA, the CDR3 is TGTGCCAGCAGCTTAATTTTAGCGGGGGAAATCAATGAGCAGTTCTTC. It codes for CASSLILAGEINEQFF.

Notes on this clonotype: The CDR3 ends on some other residue instead of the conserved phenylalanine or tryptophan, so this is likely a read error. This sequence joins TRBV10-3 and TRBJ2-7; 14 bases agree with TRBD2. V shed 9 bases, J shed 3 bases, and the junction held 4 bases outside the gene matches. The CDR3 length is 14 residues. Germline V gene data show CDR1 as ENHRY and CDR2 as SYGVKD. CDR3 nucleotide sequence: TGTGCCATTGGGACTAGCGGGAGCATCTACGAGCAGTACTTA. Translating gives CAIGTSGSIYEQYL.

This clonotype was found a few times. The chain recombines TRBV29-1 with TRBJ2-5, with a possible D match to TRBD2 (6 bases). Germline CDR1 SQVTM, CDR2 ANQGSEA. V was pared by 8 bases and J by 4 bases, with 20 bases between. The CDR3 extends over 14 amino acids. CDR3 region: CSSPGRSLGETQYF. The DNA for the CDR3 is TGCAGCTCCCCGGGGAGGTCTTTGGGAGAGACCCAGTACTTC.

This clonotype was picked up many times. The CDR3 bases are TGTGCCAGCAGCTTACCGACATGGGATGAAAAACTGTTTTTT. Residues: CASSLPTWDEKLFF. This chain uses TRBV7-2 with TRBJ1-4; D gene unclear. This CDR3 is built from 14 residues. Per germline, CDR1 SGHTA and CDR2 FQGNSA. Trimming removed 2 bases at V and 6 bases at J, with 10 bases between.

This clonotype showed up just a few times. The chain couples TRBV6-1 to TRBJ1-1; D perhaps matches TRBD1 (5 bases). Germline values: CDR1 MNHNS, CDR2 SASEGT. V lost 5 bases, J lost 7 bases, and 20 bases lay in between. This CDR3 has 15 amino acids. The CDR3 DNA sequence: TGTGCCAGCAGTCCCGGAGGGGCGGGAGTTTTTGAAGCTTTCTTT. Residues: CASSPGGAGVFEAFF.

This clonotype has ten or more counts. The rearrangement joins TRBV24-1 to TRBJ2-7; 7 bases align to TRBD2. Looked up from germline, CDR1 is KGHDR and CDR2 is SFDVKD. After removal of 5 bases from V and 1 base from J, the junction contained 7 bases not matched to a gene. The CDR3 runs 15 residues. This CDR3 reads CATSGSSGKSYEQYF. The CDR3 DNA reads TGTGCCACCAGTGGATCAAGCGGGAAGTCCTACGAGCAGTACTTC.

This clonotype was picked up a small number of times. This chain uses TRBV20-1 with TRBJ1-3; D ambiguous. The CDR3 extends over 14 amino acids. V was cut by 0 bases and J by 0 bases, with 6 bases left in between. CDR1 is DFQATT and CDR2 is SNEGSKA in the germline V gene (reference sequence). CDR3 DNA sequence: TGCAGTGCTAGAGATTATAGCTCTGGAAACACCATATATTTT. It specifies CSARDYSSGNTIYF.

This chain connects TRBV19 to TRBJ2-3, with D perhaps TRBD2 (6 bases). The CDR3 totals 13 residues. The V gene lost 10 bases and the J gene lost 3 bases, with 14 bases spanning the gap. Germline CDR1 LNHDA, CDR2 SQIVND (reference sequence). DNA of the CDR3: TGTGCCACCTCCGGGACTTTAACAGATACGCAGTATTTT. Translating gives CATSGTLTDTQYF.

The genes are TRBV9 and TRBJ2-7; D remains unclear. The germline CDR1 and CDR2 sequences are SGDLS and YYNGEE. The CDR3 contains 14 residues. Trimming left V 3 bases short and J 2 bases short, with 12 bases between. CDR3 coding DNA: TGTGCCAGCAGCGGCGGTGGATGGACCTACGAGCAGTACTTC. Its protein is CASSGGGWTYEQYF.

The chain carries TRBV29-1 and TRBJ2-5; no clear D gene. The germline V gene has CDR1 SQVTM and CDR2 ANQGSEA. Trimming removed 5 bases at V and 5 bases at J, with 12 bases between. There are 12 residues in the CDR3. This chain's CDR3 is CSVSGFLETQYF. CDR3 coding DNA: TGCAGCGTTTCTGGATTTTTGGAGACCCAGTACTTC.

There are a few counts of this clonotype. The chain couples TRBV15 to TRBJ1-5, with D hard to call. The CDR3 contains 15 residues. Trimming cost V 0 bases and J 2 bases, with 8 bases left between them. Germline V lookup: CDR1 LNHNV, CDR2 YYDKDF (reference sequence). CDR3 sequence: CATSRDARGNQPQHF. In DNA, the CDR3 is TGTGCCACCAGCAGAGATGCTAGGGGCAATCAGCCCCAGCATTTT.

This clonotype occurred many times. The chain links TRBV2 to TRBJ2-3; D gene unclear. Germline V lookup: CDR1 SNHLY, CDR2 FYNNEI. The V end was cut by 5 bases, the J end by 0 bases, with 9 bases between. The CDR3 is 14 amino acids. Here the CDR3 reads CASSFVASTDTQYF. In nucleotides, the CDR3 is TGTGCCAGCAGTTTCGTTGCTAGCACAGATACGCAGTATTTT. The full variable domain, with the rest looked up from reference TRBV2 and TRBJ2-3, is EPEVTQTPSHQVTQMGQEVILRCVPISNHLYFYWYRQILGQKVEFLVSFYNNEISEKSEIFDDQFSVERPDGSNFTLKIRSTKLEDSAMYFCASSFVASTDTQYFGPGTRLTVL.

In its sample, this clonotype was seen many times. The rearrangement joins TRBV7-2 to TRBJ2-7; D unresolved. In germline, CDR1 is SGHTA, CDR2 FQGNSA. V lost 3 bases and J 6 bases, leaving 9 bases between the germline ends. This CDR3 has 12 residues. As DNA, the CDR3 is TGTGCCAGCAGCTTGGGTTTTAGCGAGCAGTACTTC. This gives the protein CASSLGFSEQYF.

This clonotype appeared a few times. The chain uses TRBV20-1 and TRBJ2-5; D may be TRBD2 (6 bases). The CDR3 runs 14 residues. Germline V lookup: CDR1 DFQATT, CDR2 SNEGSKA (reference sequence). Trimming cost V 0 bases and J 5 bases, with 13 bases left between them. The CDR3 loop is CSARDPRAGETQYF. CDR3 sequence (DNA): TGCAGTGCTAGAGACCCCAGGGCGGGGGAGACCCAGTACTTC.

The table lists this clonotype with many counts. Written as DNA, the CDR3 is TGTGCCAGCAGCGTTGGGACAGGGACCAAAAACATTCAGTACTTC. It codes for CASSVGTGTKNIQYF. The chain couples TRBV9 to TRBJ2-4, with TRBD1 matching over 9 bases. The CDR3 contains 15 residues. V gave up 2 bases and J gave up 2 bases; unmatched junction bases: 2. Germline CDR1 SGDLS, CDR2 YYNGEE.

This clonotype was detected a few times. V usage is TRBV20-1 and J usage is TRBJ2-7, with D possibly being TRBD1 (5 bases). There are 13 residues in the CDR3. CDR1 is DFQATT and CDR2 is SNEGSKA in the germline V gene (reference sequence). Trimming took 0 bases from V and 2 from J, leaving 8 bases between them. The CDR3 DNA reads TGCAGTGCTAGAGACAGGGCCACCTACGAGCAGTACTTC. Its protein product is CSARDRATYEQYF.

This clonotype has more than one count but fewer than ten. The chain joins TRBV20-1 to TRBJ2-7; TRBD1 is a possible D gene (6 bases). The CDR3 contains 13 residues. Per the germline V gene, CDR1 is DFQATT and CDR2 is SNEGSKA (reference sequence). V lost 5 bases, J lost 9 bases, and 20 bases lay in between. The CDR3 loop reads CSAATGIQEGQYF. Written as DNA, the CDR3 is TGCAGTGCTGCCACAGGGATACAAGAGGGGCAGTACTTC.

This clonotype was counted between two and nine times. CDR3 sequence (DNA): TGTGCCATCAGTGACTGGACAGCTAGTCAAGAGACCCAGTACTTC. It is translated as CAISDWTASQETQYF. The chain is built from TRBV10-3 and TRBJ2-5, with D perhaps TRBD1 (6 bases). V gave up 3 bases and J gave up 2 bases, with 13 bases separating them. CDR3 length: 15 amino acids. In germline, CDR1 is ENHRY, CDR2 SYGVKD.